This T cell receptor beta chain was identified in a study of post-analysis software for immune sequencing data (dated by TCRdb to between 2015 and 2017). At the level of the whole study: The recorded disease courses included relapsing-remitting, secondary progressive and progressive-relapsing multiple sclerosis, and some patients had no subtype annotation. The patient repertoires were set against about 12 previously published healthy control repertoires from donors whose ages ranged from roughly 6 to 26 years. A subset of samples was prepared in parallel using single-end sample barcoding, then pooled and co-amplified after Illumina adapter ligation.

The library was obtained by PCR. Data came from an Illumina HiSeq 2500. Unique molecular identifiers were incorporated into TCR beta cDNA libraries to reduce PCR and sequencing biases. Some 500,000 cDNA molecules were obtained for every 1 to 10 million input T cells, so each molecule roughly corresponded to one T cell. Patient libraries were prepared and sequenced with the same protocol used for the earlier healthy control dataset. Within a given batch, samples were prepared together, multiplexed and sequenced on the same HiSeq lane. In the paper's pipeline: Raw barcoded reads were processed with MIGEC, discarding single-read molecular identifier groups before consensus assembly and CDR3 extraction. Clonotype tables were post-analysed with VDJtools, normalizing diversity by down-sampling all datasets to the smallest sample size. Repertoire overlap clustering matched CDR3 amino acid but not nucleotide sequences to correct batch-related cross-sample contamination. Using fastp at Q25 and MiXCR, TCRdb reprocessed the public reads and kept productive beta chains. Each record represents a unique CDR3 protein, reported with the most common genes and DNA among its rows. In this record, the V and J calls reflect TCRdb's handling and not the investigators' own analysis. In this sample the table shows 150,000 or so distinct CDR3 sequences, 35% to 40% of which occur a single time. Under 30% of the sample goes to the ten largest clones.

Sample time point, as interpreted from the label and publication: second blood draw from one MS patient after hematopoietic stem cell transplantation. TCR beta repertoires were profiled from peripheral blood of under 15 young patients with multiple sclerosis to demonstrate the VDJtools post-analysis software. Multiple sclerosis patients were children and adolescents aged 6 to 15 years. General study outcomes and caveats: Direct clustering with F measure showed strong co-clustering of samples prepared in the same batch, prompting a batch-effect correction. Multiple sclerosis patients had significantly lower normalized Chao1 diversity than controls, a result that suggests substantial peripheral T-cell clonal expansion. A few TRBV segments, including TRBV5-6, TRBV5-1 and TRBV20-1, were significantly more frequent in patients than controls. The multiple sclerosis patient group was slightly younger than the control group.

This clonotype has only a few counts. Its antigen remains undetermined. No base qualities exist here, and no much larger clone lies one base off it. The CDR3 contains 13 residues, cysteine and phenylalanine counted. The DNA shown is the 39-base CDR3, in frame from base 1. The junction shows trimming of 6 bases on V and 5 bases on J, plus 13 bases between the germline ends. Looking up the germline V gene yields CDR1 SGHVS and CDR2 FNYEAQ. The V and J genes are TRBV7-6 and TRBJ2-5, with TRBD1 tentatively as D gene (6 bases match). The receptor comes from a girl under 18 with multiple sclerosis. Donor details come from another sample of the same person, matched by shared clones. The starting material was blood, obtained after autologous hematopoietic stem cell transplantation. The CDR3 region has the sequence CASSFRGWETQYF. The bases are TGTGCCAGCAGTTTCAGGGGCTGGGAGACCCAGTACTTC. The reference TRBV7-6 and TRBJ2-5 proteins fill in what lies around the CDR3, so the full variable domain reads GAGVSQSPRYKVTKRGQDVALRCDPISGHVSLYWYRQALGQGPEFLTYFNYEAQQDKSGLPNDRFSAERPEGSISTLTIQRTEQRDSAMYRCASSFRGWETQYFGPGTRLLVL.